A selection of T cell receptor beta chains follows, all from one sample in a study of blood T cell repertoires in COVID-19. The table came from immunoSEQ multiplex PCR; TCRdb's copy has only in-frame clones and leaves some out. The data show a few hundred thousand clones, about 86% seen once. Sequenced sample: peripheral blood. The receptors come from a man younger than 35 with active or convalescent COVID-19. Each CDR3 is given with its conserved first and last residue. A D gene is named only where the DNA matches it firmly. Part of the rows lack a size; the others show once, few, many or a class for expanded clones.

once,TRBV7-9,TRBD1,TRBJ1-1,CASSDQGVGSEAFF,TGTGCCAGCTCCGACCAGGGGGTTGGATCTGAAGCTTTCTTT
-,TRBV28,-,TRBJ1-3,CASSPGRRNTIYF,TGTGCCAGCAGCCCCGGGAGGAGAAACACCATATATTTT
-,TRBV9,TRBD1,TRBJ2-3,CASSEGGQGSAYTQYF,TGTGCCAGCAGCGAGGGGGGACAGGGTTCGGCTTATACGCAGTATTTT
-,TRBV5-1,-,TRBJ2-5,CASSLGQFQETQYF,TGCGCCAGCAGCTTGGGGCAGTTCCAAGAGACCCAGTACTTC
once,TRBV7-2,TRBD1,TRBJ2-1,CASSHGQGNYNEQFF,TGTGCCAGCAGTCACGGACAGGGGAACTACAATGAGCAGTTCTTC
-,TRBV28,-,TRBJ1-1,CASNRVATEAFF,TGTGCCAGTAACAGGGTTGCAACTGAAGCTTTCTTT
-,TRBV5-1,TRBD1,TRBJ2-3,CASSAGTAPTDTQYF,TGCGCCAGCAGCGCCGGGACAGCCCCCACAGATACGCAGTATTTT
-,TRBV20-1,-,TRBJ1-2,CSARDPDGYTF,TGCAGTGCTAGAGATCCCGATGGCTACACCTTC
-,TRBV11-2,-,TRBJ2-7,CASSLASYSSYEQYF,TGTGCCAGCAGCTTAGCGTCATACAGCTCCTACGAGCAGTACTTC
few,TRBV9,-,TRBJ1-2,CASSVSKQGIYGYTF,TGTGCCAGCAGCGTTTCTAAACAGGGAATCTATGGCTACACCTTC
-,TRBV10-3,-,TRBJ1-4,CAIRDRTNEKLFF,TGTGCCATCAGGGACAGAACTAATGAAAAACTGTTTTTT
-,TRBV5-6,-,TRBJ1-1,CASSSRGQLLRAFF,TGTGCCAGCAGCTCCCGCGGACAGCTTCTCCGGGCTTTCTTT
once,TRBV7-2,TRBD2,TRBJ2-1,CASSLPLAGGSYNEQFF,TGTGCCAGCAGCTTGCCACTAGCGGGGGGCTCCTACAATGAGCAGTTCTTC
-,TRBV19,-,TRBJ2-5,CASSFPGSQETQYF,TGTGCCAGTAGTTTTCCGGGTTCCCAAGAGACCCAGTACTTC
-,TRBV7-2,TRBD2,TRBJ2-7,CASSSGLGSVEQYF,TGTGCCAGCAGCTCGGGACTAGGGTCGGTCGAGCAGTACTTC
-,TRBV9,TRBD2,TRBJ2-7,CASSPSSSGSHEQYF,TGTGCCAGCAGTCCATCTTCTAGCGGGAGCCACGAGCAGTACTTC
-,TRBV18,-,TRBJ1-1,CASSPRGISTEAFF,TGTGCCAGCTCACCAAGGGGGATAAGCACTGAAGCTTTCTTT
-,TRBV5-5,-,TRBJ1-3,CASSLGSSLIGNTIYF,TGTGCCAGCAGCTTGGGTTCCTCGCTCATCGGGAACACCATATATTTT
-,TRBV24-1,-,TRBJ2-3,CATSRWGLTDTQYF,TGTGCCACCAGTAGATGGGGCCTCACAGATACGCAGTATTTT
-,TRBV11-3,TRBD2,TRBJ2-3,CASSLAFGTSGTDTQYF,TGTGCCAGCAGTCTAGCGTTCGGGACTAGCGGCACAGATACGCAGTATTTT
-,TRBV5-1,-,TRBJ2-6,CASSFARGQTRSGANVLTF,TGCGCCAGCAGCTTTGCTCGCGGACAGACACGCTCTGGGGCCAACGTCCTGACTTTC
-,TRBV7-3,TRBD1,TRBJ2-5,CASSFRTGLPLETQYF,TGTGCCAGCAGCTTCCGGACAGGGTTGCCCCTAGAGACCCAGTACTTC
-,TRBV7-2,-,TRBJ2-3,CASSLSGVDSDTQYF,TGTGCCAGCAGCTTATCCGGGGTTGACTCAGATACGCAGTATTTT
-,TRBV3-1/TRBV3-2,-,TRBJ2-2,CASSQDGMNTGELFF,TGTGCCAGCAGCCAAGACGGGATGAACACCGGGGAGCTGTTTTTT
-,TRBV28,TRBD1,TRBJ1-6,CASSWDRRSPLHF,TGTGCCAGCAGTTGGGACAGGCGTTCACCCCTCCACTTT
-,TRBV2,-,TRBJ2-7,CASSLTGTGDWGEQYF,TGTGCCAGCAGTTTGACAGGGACGGGGGACTGGGGCGAGCAGTACTTC
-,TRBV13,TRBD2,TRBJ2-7,CASSSSGGYEQYF,TGTGCCAGCAGCTCTAGCGGGGGGTACGAGCAGTACTTC
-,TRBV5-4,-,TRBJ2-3,CASSLVESTDTQYF,TGTGCCAGCAGCTTGGTTGAGAGCACAGATACGCAGTATTTT
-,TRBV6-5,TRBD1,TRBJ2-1,CASQGQSYNEQFF,TGTGCCAGCCAGGGACAGTCGTACAATGAGCAGTTCTTC
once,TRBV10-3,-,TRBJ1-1,CATMISHLYYYTSEAFF,TGTGCCACTATGATAAGTCATCTCTATTATTATACGTCTGAAGCTTTCTTT
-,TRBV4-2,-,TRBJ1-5,CASSPSGTPNQPQHF,TGTGCCAGCAGCCCCTCCGGGACACCGAATCAGCCCCAGCATTTT
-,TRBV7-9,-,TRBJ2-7,CASSPTGYEQYF,TGTGCCAGCAGCCCAACAGGGTACGAGCAGTACTTC
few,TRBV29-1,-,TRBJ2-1,CSVAGSMDNEQFF,TGCAGCGTTGCCGGGAGTATGGACAATGAGCAGTTCTTC
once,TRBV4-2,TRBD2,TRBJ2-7,CASSQGHTSGSYEQYF,TGTGCCAGCAGCCAGGGCCACACTAGCGGCTCCTACGAGCAGTACTTC
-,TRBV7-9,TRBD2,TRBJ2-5,CASSQGLAGVVETQYF,TGTGCCAGCAGCCAGGGACTAGCGGGAGTTGTAGAGACCCAGTACTTC
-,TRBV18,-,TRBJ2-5,CASSPFSGRTETQYF,TGTGCCAGCTCACCGTTCTCAGGTCGAACGGAGACCCAGTACTTC
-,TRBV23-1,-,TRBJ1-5,CAKWEDQPQHF,TGCGCCAAGTGGGAGGATCAGCCCCAGCATTTT
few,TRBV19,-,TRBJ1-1,CASGPVNTEAFF,TGTGCCAGTGGGCCCGTGAACACTGAAGCTTTCTTT
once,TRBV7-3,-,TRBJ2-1,CASSLRLVVNNEQFF,TGTGCCAGCAGCCTGCGACTAGTTGTAAACAATGAGCAGTTCTTC
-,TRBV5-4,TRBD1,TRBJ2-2,CASSPGTGNTGELFF,TGTGCCAGCAGCCCCGGGACAGGGAACACCGGGGAGCTGTTTTTT
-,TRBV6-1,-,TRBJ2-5,CASSDPGLALGTQYF,TGTGCCAGCAGTGATCCAGGGTTGGCTCTGGGGACCCAGTACTTC
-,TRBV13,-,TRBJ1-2,CASDDLREGYGYTF,TGTGCCAGCGACGACCTCAGGGAGGGCTATGGCTACACCTTC
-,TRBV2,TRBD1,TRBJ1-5,CATREDRAINQPQHF,TGTGCCACTCGGGAGGACAGGGCGATCAATCAGCCCCAGCATTTT
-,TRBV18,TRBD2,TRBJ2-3,CASSPFRAGSTDTQYF,TGTGCCAGCTCACCTTTTCGAGCGGGATCCACAGATACGCAGTATTTT
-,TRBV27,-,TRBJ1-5,CASSVGTGGQPQHF,TGTGCCAGCAGCGTTGGGACGGGGGGTCAGCCCCAGCATTTT
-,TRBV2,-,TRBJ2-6,CASKPGANVLTF,TGTGCCAGTAAGCCCGGGGCCAACGTCCTGACTTTC
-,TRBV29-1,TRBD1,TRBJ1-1,CSVKDRGPYTEAFF,TGCAGCGTTAAAGACAGGGGGCCGTACACTGAAGCTTTCTTT
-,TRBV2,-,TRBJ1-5,CASRGGHEQPQHF,TGTGCCAGCAGGGGGGGGCACGAACAGCCCCAGCATTTT
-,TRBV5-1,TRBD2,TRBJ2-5,CASSLEAGGLGTQYF,TGCGCCAGCAGCTTGGAAGCGGGGGGCTTGGGGACCCAGTACTTC
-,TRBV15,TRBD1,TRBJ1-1,CATSGHRDREAFF,TGTGCCACCAGCGGGCACCGGGACAGAGAAGCTTTCTTT